Detailed here is one TCR beta chain. This sample was taken from a study of glioma-infiltrating T cells after dendritic cell vaccination. The primer mix had 60 V beta and 13 J beta primers. Clones were read by immunoSEQ multiplex PCR, and TCRdb kept only the in-frame ones, dropping some. Of some 87,000 clones listed, 70% to 90% are singletons. V trimming: 3 bases; J trimming: 7 bases; junction bases outside the gene matches: 9. This CDR3 has 17 amino acids. Per the germline V gene, CDR1 is SGHRS and CDR2 is YFSETQ. The sequence was collected from a human donor with glioblastoma. This chain uses TRBV5-1 with TRBJ2-1; the match to TRBD2 covers 14 bases. Sequencing was performed on blood, taken before dendritic cell vaccination. DNA of the CDR3: TGCGCCAGCAGCTATGGGACTAGCGGGAGTTTATGGAATGAGCAGTTCTTC. The encoded protein is CASSYGTSGSLWNEQFF.